This entry concerns a single TCR beta chain. The record originates from a study of blood T cell repertoires in COVID-19. For the study at large: From T cells, B-cell-depleted T cells, or PBMCs came the material, which was cDNA or gDNA.

Some clones are missing from TCRdb's copy, which holds only in-frame ones; the method was immunoSEQ multiplex PCR. The repertoire includes about 230,000 clones, around 83% of them detected once, and approximately 6% sits in the top ten. Germline V gene data show CDR1 as GTSNPN and CDR2 as SVGIG (reference sequence). With 1 base clipped from V and 0 bases from J, the junction kept 4 bases outside the gene matches. The CDR3 extends over 15 amino acids. Material for sequencing was peripheral blood. The gene calls are TRBV30 and TRBJ2-7, with TRBD2 matching over 9 bases. The clonotype was recovered from an elderly man with acute or convalescent COVID-19. The CDR3 DNA reads TGTGCCTGGAGTGCGAGGACTAGCGTCTCCTACGAGCAGTACTTC. Amino acid sequence: CAWSARTSVSYEQYF.